The text below deals with one T cell receptor (beta chain). This clone has a handful of counts. The target of this receptor is not known. Per-base quality was not reported, and no clone a single base away is much larger than it. TCRbeta CDR3 regions were amplified from genomic DNA by means of the immunoSEQ Assay, a bias-controlled multiplex PCR. Per the original workflow: Within the assay, amplification of reference gene primers was used to estimate how many nucleated cells each sample contained. To quantify the absolute abundance of each unique TCRbeta CDR3 rearrangement, sequence reads were collapsed and filtered. For each sample, productive Simpson clonality was calculated as the square root of Simpson's diversity index across productive rearrangements. In TCRdb, the immuneACCESS table is reduced to in-frame sequences with V and J assigned. These tables do not hold every clone; where another copy was compared, an unresolved V gene accounts for under half, and the others remain unexplained. V and J calls and clone size come straight from that table; D and trimming were deduced from the DNA. Here the sample has approximately 220,000 clones; approximately 84% occur a single time. The ten largest clones represent 3.5% to 5% of the sample.

Whole blood was collected in K2EDTA tubes by collaborating institutions according to the institutions' own protocols. For TCRbeta analysis, collaborator samples were shipped as frozen whole blood, as isolated PBMCs, or as DNA extracted from either sample type. The data are from a study of blood T cell repertoires in COVID-19 (dated by TCRdb to the early 2020s). Regarding the complete study: Collaborator samples came from the United States, Italy and Spain and covered acute and convalescent phases of COVID-19. The material from the prospective study consisted of cDNA or gDNA derived from T cells, B-cell-depleted T cells, or PBMCs. The dataset comprised deeply sampled blood TCRbeta repertoires from subjects exposed to, actively infected with, or recovered from COVID-19. The repertoires were made available in a free public database intended to serve as a resource for research on the immune response to SARS-CoV-2. The samples were drawn from the first 160 participants of the ongoing ImmuneRACE study and from 1,254 subjects provided by 6 global collaborators. Nearly every sample came with metadata listing a de-identified subject ID, COVID-19 status, age in years and sex. Where HLA class I and class II types were available, the types were taken from metadata supplied by the sample provider, not from assay-based typing.

Paper-wide results and their limitations: How much clinical and demographic metadata was included differed by source and by participant, and the metadata was provided uncurated.

The receptor was derived from a man aged 45-65 years with acute or convalescent COVID-19. The material sequenced was peripheral blood.

The base sequence is TGCGCCAGCAGCTTGTACTCACTCGGACAGGGGGGACTGTCGGTGCAGTACTTC. This encodes CASSLYSLGQGGLSVQYF. The rearranged segments are TRBV5-1 and TRBJ2-7, and 10 bases in between align with TRBD1. The germline V gene specifies SGHRS as CDR1 and YFSETQ as CDR2. The cysteine opens and the phenylalanine closes a CDR3 of 18 amino acids. Left in the record is the CDR3 DNA by itself, 54 bases read in frame from the first base. Trimming accounts for 1 base at V and 9 bases at J, while the number of junction bases matched to no gene is 19.